The 3 T cell receptor beta chains reported below all come from one sample, sequenced in a study of blood T cell repertoires in COVID-19. TCRdb keeps only in-frame clones here, not all; method: immunoSEQ multiplex PCR. The sample has about 98,000 clones, around 82% seen once. Sequenced: peripheral blood. The receptors shown here come from a man aged 65-85 years with active or convalescent COVID-19.

This clone occurred a few times. The CDR3 DNA is TGTGCCAGCAGTTACTCGGACAGGGGTCAGCCCCAGCATTTT. Amino acids: CASSYSDRGQPQHF. V usage is TRBV6-6 and J usage is TRBJ1-5; 9 bases fit TRBD1. The CDR3 is 14 amino acids. J gave up 6 bases and V 0 bases, and 0 bases lay outside the gene matches. Germline V gives CDR1 MNHNY, CDR2 SVGAGI (reference sequence).

V is TRBV7-2 and J is TRBJ2-1; 8 bases fit TRBD1. Germline V CDR1 and CDR2: SGHTA, FQGNSA. J lost 7 bases, V lost 1 base, and 6 bases had no gene match. The CDR3 runs to 15 residues. CDR3 sequence (DNA): TGTGCCAGCAGCTTAGTAGGACAGGGTCTGAATGAGCAGTTCTTC. Protein product: CASSLVGQGLNEQFF. The full variable domain, with the rest looked up from reference TRBV7-2 and TRBJ2-1, is GAGVSQSPSNKVTEKGKDVELRCDPISGHTALYWYRQSLGQGLEFLIYFQGNSAPDKSGLPSDRFSAERTGGSVSTLTIQRTQQEDSAVYLCASSLVGQGLNEQFFGPGTRLTVL.

The CDR3 nucleotides are TGTGCCAGCAGTGATGGACTCCGCGGAGATACGCAGTATTTT. Amino acids: CASSDGLRGDTQYF. The V call is TRBV6-2 or TRBV6-3, the J call TRBJ2-3; D might be TRBD2 (5 bases). The V gene lost 5 bases and the J gene lost 5 bases, with 14 bases spanning the gap. The CDR3 is 14 residues long. Germline V gene sequence: CDR1 MNHEY, CDR2 SVGEGT.